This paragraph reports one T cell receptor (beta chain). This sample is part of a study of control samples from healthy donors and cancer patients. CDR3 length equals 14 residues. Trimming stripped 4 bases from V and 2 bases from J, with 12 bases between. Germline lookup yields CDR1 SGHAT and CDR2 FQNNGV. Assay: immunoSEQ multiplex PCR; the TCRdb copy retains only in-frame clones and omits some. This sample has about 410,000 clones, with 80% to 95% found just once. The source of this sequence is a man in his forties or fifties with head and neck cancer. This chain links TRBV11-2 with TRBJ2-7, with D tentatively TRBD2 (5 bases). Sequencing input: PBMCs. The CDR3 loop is CASSWAGGPYEQYF. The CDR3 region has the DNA TGTGCCAGCAGCTGGGCTGGAGGCCCCTACGAGCAGTACTTC.